This T cell receptor beta chain was identified during a study of blood T cell repertoires in COVID-19. Libraries were prepared by immunoSEQ multiplex PCR; TCRdb keeps only in-frame clonotypes and omits some of them. The sample has more than 250,000 clones; around 86% are singletons. Per germline, CDR1 GTSNPN and CDR2 SVGIG (reference sequence). The CDR3 contains 15 residues. Trimming removed 3 bases at V and 2 bases at J, with 16 bases between. The V and J genes are TRBV30 and TRBJ1-2; D gene unclear. Sequences were obtained from PBMCs or T cells enriched from blood (not recorded which). The sequence derives from a woman under 30 who had recovered from COVID-19. The CDR3 DNA is TGTGCCTGGAGCCTTACGTTTCGCGGGAACTATGGCTACACCTTC. Its protein is CAWSLTFRGNYGYTF.